Listed below are T cell receptor beta chains from one sample, sequenced in a study of cytomegalovirus exposure and HLA in healthy donors. Sequenced by immunoSEQ multiplex PCR; TCRdb stores in-frame clones only, minus some. The profile shows about 130,000 clones, less than 80% of them singletons. The material sequenced was PBMCs. These receptors all stem from a man in his forties or fifties in good health and CMV-seropositive. Both conserved end residues are part of each CDR3. D genes are given only for firm matches. The size field is filled for only some rows; it gives once, few, many or a size class.

abundance: .
d_gene: TRBD2
v_gene: TRBV7-9
j_gene: TRBJ2-1
CDR3nt: TGTGCCAGCAGCTTAGCGGGACTAGCGGTAAATGAGCAGTTCTTC
CDR3aa: CASSLAGLAVNEQFF

abundance: once
d_gene: .
v_gene: TRBV6-1
j_gene: TRBJ1-5
CDR3nt: TGTGCCAGCAAGGAGGAGGGGTACAATCAGCCCCAGCATTTT
CDR3aa: CASKEEGYNQPQHF

abundance: .
d_gene: TRBD1
v_gene: TRBV5-4
j_gene: TRBJ2-7
CDR3nt: TGTGCCAGCAGGAGGGACAGGTCCTACGAGCAGTACTTC
CDR3aa: CASRRDRSYEQYF

abundance: .
d_gene: .
v_gene: TRBV28
j_gene: TRBJ2-5
CDR3nt: TGTGCCAGCAGGCCGGGACTGAGCCAAGAGACCCAGTACTTC
CDR3aa: CASRPGLSQETQYF

abundance: .
d_gene: TRBD2
v_gene: TRBV9
j_gene: TRBJ2-1
CDR3nt: TGTGCCAGCAGCACCAATAGCGGGAGTGAGCAGTTCTTC
CDR3aa: CASSTNSGSEQFF

abundance: once
d_gene: TRBD2
v_gene: TRBV5-1
j_gene: TRBJ2-5
CDR3nt: TGCGCCAGCAGCTTGGGCGGACTAGCGGGGCAAGAGACCCAGTACTTC
CDR3aa: CASSLGGLAGQETQYF

abundance: .
d_gene: TRBD1
v_gene: TRBV5-6
j_gene: TRBJ2-1
CDR3nt: TGTGCCAGCAGCTTGGCCTGGGGACAGCCTTACAATGAGCAGTTCTTC
CDR3aa: CASSLAWGQPYNEQFF

abundance: once
d_gene: .
v_gene: TRBV30
j_gene: TRBJ1-3
CDR3nt: TGTGCCTGGAGTTTGGGGCATACTGGAAACACCATATATTTT
CDR3aa: CAWSLGHTGNTIYF

abundance: .
d_gene: .
v_gene: TRBV7-8
j_gene: TRBJ2-7
CDR3nt: TGTGCCAGCAGCTTAGCGGGGGGGCTTCGCGAGCAGTACTTC
CDR3aa: CASSLAGGLREQYF

abundance: once
d_gene: .
v_gene: TRBV19
j_gene: TRBJ1-1
CDR3nt: TGTGCCAGTAGTATAGGCGCGCGGGGTCTTGAAGCTTTCTTT
CDR3aa: CASSIGARGLEAFF

abundance: once
d_gene: .
v_gene: TRBV11-2
j_gene: TRBJ1-1
CDR3nt: TGTGCCAGCAGCCCACTAGGGCGGGACGCTTTCTTT
CDR3aa: CASSPLGRDAFF

abundance: .
d_gene: TRBD1
v_gene: TRBV28
j_gene: TRBJ1-3
CDR3nt: TGTGCCAGCAGGACTGACAGGGCTGGAAACACCATATATTTT
CDR3aa: CASRTDRAGNTIYF

abundance: .
d_gene: TRBD2
v_gene: TRBV11-2
j_gene: TRBJ2-3
CDR3nt: TGTGCCAGCAGTTCGGGGAGCGGGGGGGCTTCAGATACGCAGTATTTT
CDR3aa: CASSSGSGGASDTQYF

abundance: .
d_gene: .
v_gene: TRBV27
j_gene: TRBJ2-7
CDR3nt: TGTGCCAGCAGTTTCCGGGGGAGCGGGTTCGGCGAGCAGTACTTC
CDR3aa: CASSFRGSGFGEQYF

abundance: .
d_gene: TRBD1
v_gene: TRBV29-1
j_gene: TRBJ2-7
CDR3nt: TGCAGCGTTGAGGCCCCGACAGGGGGCTACTACGAGCAGTACTTC
CDR3aa: CSVEAPTGGYYEQYF

abundance: few
d_gene: TRBD1
v_gene: TRBV19
j_gene: TRBJ2-2
CDR3nt: TGTGCCAGTAAGGCTCTACAGGGGGACACCGGGGAGCTGTTTTTT
CDR3aa: CASKALQGDTGELFF

abundance: .
d_gene: .
v_gene: TRBV30
j_gene: TRBJ2-7
CDR3nt: TGTGCCTGGAGTGCCGCCGACAGGCTATTAACCTACGAGCAGTACTTC
CDR3aa: CAWSAADRLLTYEQYF

abundance: once
d_gene: .
v_gene: TRBV4-1
j_gene: TRBJ1-1
CDR3nt: TGCGCCAGCAGCCAACATTGGGGGCGGGTGGGGGCTTTCTTT
CDR3aa: CASSQHWGRVGAFF

abundance: once
d_gene: .
v_gene: TRBV6-5
j_gene: TRBJ2-7
CDR3nt: TGTGCCAGCACCCAGGACAGCCTCTTCTCCTACGAGCAGTACTTC
CDR3aa: CASTQDSLFSYEQYF

abundance: .
d_gene: .
v_gene: TRBV23-1
j_gene: TRBJ1-2
CDR3nt: TGCGCCAGCAGTCTCAGGGCCTCTAACTATGGCTACACCTTC
CDR3aa: CASSLRASNYGYTF

abundance: .
d_gene: TRBD2
v_gene: TRBV5-1
j_gene: TRBJ2-3
CDR3nt: TGCGCCAGCAGCCGCGGGGGGAGCACAGATACGCAGTATTTT
CDR3aa: CASSRGGSTDTQYF

abundance: .
d_gene: TRBD1
v_gene: TRBV28
j_gene: TRBJ2-1
CDR3nt: TGTGCCAGCAACCTTGCCGGACAGGGGGCGTGGGTCGGTGAGCAGTTCTTC
CDR3aa: CASNLAGQGAWVGEQFF

abundance: once
d_gene: .
v_gene: TRBV23-1
j_gene: TRBJ1-3
CDR3nt: TGCGCCAGCAGTCAAAAACACCAAAGCTCTGGAAACACCATATATTTT
CDR3aa: CASSQKHQSSGNTIYF

abundance: .
d_gene: .
v_gene: TRBV5-1
j_gene: TRBJ1-2
CDR3nt: TGCGCCAGCGCCGGGCAGGGAATCTATGGCTACACCTTC
CDR3aa: CASAGQGIYGYTF

abundance: .
d_gene: .
v_gene: TRBV5-1
j_gene: TRBJ1-2
CDR3nt: TGCGCCAGCACCTCCGGTACGACAGATGGCTACACCTTC
CDR3aa: CASTSGTTDGYTF

abundance: few
d_gene: .
v_gene: TRBV7-9
j_gene: TRBJ1-6
CDR3nt: TGTGCCAGCAGCTTAGCGACGGGGCCGGGGGGTAATTCACCCCTCCACTTT
CDR3aa: CASSLATGPGGNSPLHF

abundance: .
d_gene: .
v_gene: TRBV28
j_gene: TRBJ1-2
CDR3nt: TGTGCCAGCAGAAGATCCCCAAGCGATGGCTACACCTTC
CDR3aa: CASRRSPSDGYTF

abundance: few
d_gene: .
v_gene: TRBV14
j_gene: TRBJ1-2
CDR3nt: TGTGCCAGCAGCCTCATCCTGGGCAGTGAGGGAGGCTACACCTTC
CDR3aa: CASSLILGSEGGYTF

abundance: few
d_gene: .
v_gene: TRBV19
j_gene: TRBJ2-7
CDR3nt: TGTGCCAGTAGTATAGATTGGGGCAGATTGAAGGACGAGCAGTACTTC
CDR3aa: CASSIDWGRLKDEQYF

abundance: .
d_gene: .
v_gene: TRBV6-5
j_gene: TRBJ1-6
CDR3nt: TGTGCCAGCAGTTACTCGTCAGGGAAGGATAATTCACCCCTCCACTTT
CDR3aa: CASSYSSGKDNSPLHF

abundance: .
d_gene: TRBD1
v_gene: TRBV11-2
j_gene: TRBJ1-4
CDR3nt: TGTGCCAGCAGCTTAGGAGGCACAGGGGGTGTGGATGAAAAACTGTTTTTT
CDR3aa: CASSLGGTGGVDEKLFF

abundance: .
d_gene: .
v_gene: TRBV6-5
j_gene: TRBJ1-4
CDR3nt: TGTGCCAGCAGTTACGGCAGGGTGAGGGAAAAACTGTTTTTT
CDR3aa: CASSYGRVREKLFF

abundance: .
d_gene: TRBD2
v_gene: TRBV6-5
j_gene: TRBJ2-3
CDR3nt: TGTGCCAGCAAGACTAGCGGATACACAGATACGCAGTATTTT
CDR3aa: CASKTSGYTDTQYF

abundance: .
d_gene: TRBD2
v_gene: TRBV29-1
j_gene: TRBJ2-7
CDR3nt: TGCAGCGTTGGTGCCGGGGGGGGATACGAGCAGTACTTC
CDR3aa: CSVGAGGGYEQYF

abundance: few
d_gene: .
v_gene: TRBV9
j_gene: TRBJ2-5
CDR3nt: TGTGCCAGCAGTTCAGCGGAGCAACAAGAGACCCAGTACTTC
CDR3aa: CASSSAEQQETQYF

abundance: .
d_gene: .
v_gene: TRBV11-3
j_gene: TRBJ2-7
CDR3nt: TGTGCCAGCAGCTTAGGGGCAGGGCACTCCTACGAGCAGTACTTC
CDR3aa: CASSLGAGHSYEQYF